These 10 T cell receptor beta chains were sequenced from one sample in a study of graft-versus-host responses after intestinal transplantation. The method was immunoSEQ multiplex PCR; TCRdb's version includes in-frame clones alone and lacks a portion of them. The sample has tens of thousands of clones, 50% to 60% seen once; the top ten hold around 0.92%. Sequencing used alloreactive CD4+ T cells from a mixed lymphocyte reaction culture, obtained before intestinal transplant. Subset denoted: CFSE-low proliferating T cells sorted from approximately six-day pre-transplant mixed lymphocyte reaction (GvH or HvG direction). These receptors all come from a human patient who received an intestinal transplant.

CDR3 loop: CSVAGQGGVTEAFF. The CDR3 nucleotides are TGCAGCGTTGCCGGACAGGGAGGGGTCACTGAAGCTTTCTTT. The V call is TRBV29-1, the J call TRBJ1-1, with 8 bases aligning to TRBD1. The CDR3 is 14 residues long. The germline CDR1 and CDR2 sequences are SQVTM and ANQGSEA. Losses at the gene ends were 4 bases for V and 4 bases for J; bases not matched to a gene: 8.

The chain is built from TRBV29-1 and TRBJ2-7, with 8 bases fitting TRBD1. The CDR3 has 12 amino acids. Germline CDR1 is SQVTM and CDR2 is ANQGSEA. J was trimmed by 4 bases and V by 5 bases; bases with no gene match: 4. CDR3 in DNA: TGCAGCGTTCGCAGGGGGCCTTACGAGCAGTACTTC. The encoded protein is CSVRRGPYEQYF.

The sample holds a few counts of this clone. The chain is built from TRBV10-3 and TRBJ1-1; D gene ambiguous. CDR3 length: 16 amino acids. The germline V gene has CDR1 ENHRY and CDR2 SYGVKD. Trimming removed 4 bases at V and 5 bases at J, with 20 bases between. CDR3 bases: TGTGCCATCAGTGCCTCCCCGGCGGGGTCGGGGACTGAAGCTTTCTTT. Translating gives CAISASPAGSGTEAFF.

This clone came up a few times. This chain connects TRBV10-3 to TRBJ1-2; tentatively, D is TRBD1 (6 bases). Trimming removed 7 bases from V and 3 bases from J, with 18 bases in between. Germline V CDR1 and CDR2: ENHRY, SYGVKD. The CDR3 loop spans 15 amino acids. The CDR3 sequence is CAITQGPFQDYGYTF. The DNA of the CDR3 is TGTGCCATCACGCAGGGGCCTTTTCAGGACTATGGCTACACCTTC.

The chain links TRBV5-4 to TRBJ2-1, with TRBD1 matching over 9 bases. Germline lookup yields CDR1 SGHNT and CDR2 YYREEE (reference sequence). This CDR3 has 18 residues. The V segment lost 3 bases and the J segment 8 bases; nucleotides outside the gene matches: 18. The CDR3 is CASSSRGQGLPQLDEQFF. Written as DNA, the CDR3 is TGTGCCAGCAGCTCCCGCGGACAGGGGCTCCCACAATTGGATGAGCAGTTCTTC.

This clone came up a few times. The chain is built from TRBV11-2 and TRBJ1-2; D remains ambiguous. V was shortened by 5 bases and J by 4 bases, with 11 bases between the two germline ends. CDR1 and CDR2 from the germline V gene are SGHAT and FQNNGV. The CDR3 loop spans 13 amino acids. DNA of the CDR3: TGTGCCAGCAGCCGGTACAGAACCTATGGCTACACCTTC. It yields the protein CASSRYRTYGYTF.

The rearrangement joins TRBV18 to TRBJ1-5; TRBD1 matches 7 bases. The CDR3 runs to 17 residues. The trim removed 6 bases at V and 1 base at J, leaving 12 bases unmatched. The germline CDR1 and CDR2 sequences are KGHSH and LQKENI. The CDR3 nucleotides are TGTGCCAGCTCCACCAACAGGGGATATTTGAGCAATCAGCCCCAGCATTTT. Its translation: CASSTNRGYLSNQPQHF.

This chain connects TRBV7-2 to TRBJ2-1; 11 nucleotides line up with TRBD2. The CDR3 is 15 residues long. Germline V gives CDR1 SGHTA, CDR2 FQGNSA. Germline trimming cut 0 bases from V and 8 bases from J; bases unmatched to any gene: 3. The CDR3 DNA is TGTGCCAGCAGCTTAGCACTAGCGGGGGTGGATGAGCAGTTCTTC. This encodes CASSLALAGVDEQFF.

This chain uses TRBV2 with TRBJ2-5; D is perhaps TRBD2 (6 bases). CDR1 is SNHLY and CDR2 is FYNNEI in the germline V gene. The ends were cut back, 9 bases at V and 5 bases at J, with 13 bases in the middle. CDR3 length: 12 residues. CDR3 sequence reads: CARSGPGETQYF. Here the CDR3 DNA reads TGTGCCAGAAGCGGGCCTGGGGAGACCCAGTACTTC.

In this sample, this clone turned up a few times. This chain joins TRBV18 and TRBJ2-7; possible D gene TRBD1, 5 bases. The CDR3 spans 14 residues. Trimming cost V 1 base and J 2 bases, with 9 bases left between them. Germline V gene data show CDR1 as KGHSH and CDR2 as LQKENI. In DNA, the CDR3 is TGTGCCAGCTCACCACAGACAGTAACCTACGAGCAGTACTTC. It encodes CASSPQTVTYEQYF.